This TCR beta chain was profiled in a study of OX40 agonist ivuxolimab in advanced cancers. At the level of the study: The treatment was a fully human IgG2 OX40 agonist, ivuxolimab.

V lost 2 bases to trimming and J lost 6 bases; unmatched junction nucleotides: 16. This CDR3 comprises 17 residues. Looked up from germline, CDR1 is SSHAT and CDR2 is FNYEAQ (reference sequence). The assay was immunoSEQ multiplex PCR, and TCRdb's table has in-frame clones only and misses some. The sample contains fewer than 25,000 clones, roughly nine tenths of which appear only once. This sequence joins TRBV7-7 and TRBJ2-7; 7 bases map to TRBD1. The specimen was CD4+ or CD8+ T cells sorted from blood, collected in a trial of the OX40 agonist ivuxolimab. This TCR was recovered from an adult with an advanced solid tumor such as melanoma, head and neck, liver or kidney cancer. CDR3 nucleotides: TGTGCCAGCAGCTTATATTTTACAGGGGCCCCTGCCCCCGAGCAGTACTTC. Amino acid sequence: CASSLYFTGAPAPEQYF.